The 20 T cell receptor beta chains below all came from one sample that was sequenced in a study of identical twins. TCRdb itself ran the 5' RACE reads through MiXCR, one entry per CDR3 protein. Here the sample spans nearly 900,000 distinct CDR3 sequences, about 12% being singletons. These data are also associated with another study on yellow fever vaccine responses in identical twins.

Input material: PBMCs. Source of these receptors: a young woman in good health.

This clonotype was found a few times. The V call is TRBV7-3, the J call TRBJ2-7; the match to TRBD1 covers 8 bases. In germline, CDR1 is SGHTA, CDR2 FQGTGA. This CDR3 comprises 15 residues. V shed 5 bases, J shed 2 bases, and the junction held 8 bases outside the gene matches. CDR3 nucleotides: TGTGCCAGCAGCCCCTCCGGGACAGGCGCCTACGAGCAGTACTTC. It specifies CASSPSGTGAYEQYF.

The chain combines TRBV12-3 or TRBV12-4 with TRBJ2-1; D may correspond to TRBD1 or TRBD2 (6 bases each). Trimming cost V 6 bases and J 4 bases, with 13 bases left between them. The CDR3 is 14 residues long. CDR3 DNA sequence: TGTGCCAGCAGGTCGGGGGCAGGATACAATGAGCAGTTCTTC. Protein product: CASRSGAGYNEQFF.

A few counts support this clonotype. DNA for the CDR3: TGCGCCAGCAGCCAAGGGGGGAGCGGAACGTCCTACAATGAGCAGTTCTTC. The encoded protein is CASSQGGSGTSYNEQFF. This chain links TRBV4-1 with TRBJ2-1; tentatively, D is TRBD1 or TRBD2 (5 bases each). Trimming took off 1 base at V and 1 base at J, with 14 bases between the two ends. Germline loops: CDR1 MGHRA, CDR2 YSYEKL. The CDR3 is 17 amino acids.

The sample holds a few counts of this clonotype. V and J are TRBV14 and TRBJ1-1, with TRBD1 as a possible D gene (5 bases). Trimming shortened V by 3 bases and J by 0 bases, and 11 bases separated the two germline ends. Germline-derived CDR1 and CDR2 are SGHDN and FVKESK. CDR3 size: 15 residues. The CDR3, as DNA: TGTGCCAGCAGCCAGGGGGTGAGAATGAACACTGAAGCTTTCTTT. This codes for CASSQGVRMNTEAFF.

This chain joins TRBV12-3 or TRBV12-4 and TRBJ2-2; D may be TRBD1 (5 bases). The CDR3 is 16 amino acids. Trimming took off 3 bases at V and 6 bases at J, with 17 bases between the two ends. This CDR3 is CASSLSGPQGSGELFF. In nucleotides, the CDR3 is TGTGCCAGCAGTTTGAGTGGGCCCCAGGGTTCCGGGGAGCTGTTTTTT.

The CDR3 nucleotides are TGTGCCAGCAGCCACATCGGACCGGAGGACTACACCTTC. Protein: CASSHIGPEDYTF. This chain joins TRBV14 and TRBJ1-2; D is unresolved. The germline CDR1 and CDR2 sequences are SGHDN and FVKESK. V was shortened by 3 bases and J by 10 bases, with 15 bases between the two germline ends. CDR3 length equals 13 residues.

This clonotype appeared a few times. The rearrangement joins TRBV7-9 to TRBJ2-1, with a tentative D call TRBD1 (6 bases). The CDR3 has 14 amino acids. Trimming left V 5 bases short and J 7 bases short, with 15 bases between. The germline V gene has CDR1 SEHNR and CDR2 FQNEAQ (reference sequence). CDR3 sequence (DNA): TGTGCCAGCAGCCGACCCCAGGGGTATAATGAGCAGTTCTTC. It yields the protein CASSRPQGYNEQFF.

In its sample, this clonotype was seen many times. J is TRBJ2-1 and V is TRBV12-3 or TRBV12-4, with TRBD2 matching 7 bases. This CDR3 is built from 16 residues. With V trimmed by 5 bases and J by 0 bases, 7 bases remained unmatched. The CDR3 region has the DNA TGTGCCAGCAGTCCGGGCGGGAGTCGCTCCTACAATGAGCAGTTCTTC. Its protein is CASSPGGSRSYNEQFF.

This clonotype was detected a few times. The CDR3 protein is CSVEDYTSWPYNEQFF. The DNA for the CDR3 is TGCAGCGTTGAAGATTACACTAGTTGGCCCTACAATGAGCAGTTCTTC. This chain uses TRBV29-1 with TRBJ2-1; TRBD2 is a possible D gene (5 bases). The CDR3 runs to 16 residues. Trimming shortened V by 0 bases and J by 2 bases, and 14 bases separated the two germline ends. Germline V CDR1 and CDR2: SQVTM, ANQGSEA.

This clonotype was seen a handful of times. The chain is built from TRBV20-1 and TRBJ2-3, with 10 bases that match TRBD2. In germline, CDR1 is DFQATT, CDR2 SNEGSKA (reference sequence). There are 15 residues in the CDR3. V trimming: 5 bases; J trimming: 2 bases; junction bases outside the gene matches: 7. The CDR3 DNA sequence: TGCAGTGCTGTAGCGGGGGGTGGTTTCACAGATACGCAGTATTTT. This translates into CSAVAGGGFTDTQYF.

This chain links TRBV18 with TRBJ1-5; D remains unclear. Trimming pared 3 bases from V and 1 base from J, leaving 13 bases between. This CDR3 is built from 16 residues. Per the germline V gene, CDR1 is KGHSH and CDR2 is LQKENI. The CDR3 is CASSPGYGLSNQPQHF. CDR3 in DNA: TGTGCCAGCTCACCTGGGTACGGACTAAGCAATCAGCCCCAGCATTTT.

J is TRBJ1-2 and V is TRBV12-3 or TRBV12-4; weak D call: TRBD1 (5 bases). CDR3 length equals 14 residues. The ends were cut back, 6 bases at V and 4 bases at J, with 15 bases in the middle. The CDR3 loop is CASRGPGLSYGYTF. The CDR3 DNA sequence: TGTGCCAGCAGAGGACCGGGACTCAGCTATGGCTACACCTTC.

This clonotype occurred many times. The chain uses TRBV5-1 and TRBJ2-3; D unresolved. V was trimmed by 2 bases and J by 2 bases, leaving 12 bases between them. The length of the CDR3 is 15 residues. From germline, CDR1 is SGHRS and CDR2 YFSETQ. In DNA form, the CDR3 reads TGCGCCAGCAGCTTTGCCCCGTTCCTCACAGATACGCAGTATTTT. Translating it yields CASSFAPFLTDTQYF.

This clonotype appeared a few times. The rearrangement links TRBV4-1 to TRBJ2-1; possible D gene TRBD2, 7 bases. CDR1 MGHRA and CDR2 YSYEKL come from the germline V gene. V dropped 6 bases and J dropped 4 bases, with 19 bases sitting between them. The CDR3 is 16 residues long. The CDR3 sequence is CASRGVGGGSYNEQFF. In nucleotides, the CDR3 is TGCGCCAGCAGGGGTGTGGGGGGCGGGAGTTACAATGAGCAGTTCTTC.

V gene TRBV10-3 combines with J gene TRBJ2-7, with 7 bases fitting TRBD1. In germline, CDR1 is ENHRY, CDR2 SYGVKD. V was clipped by 2 bases and J by 1 base; unmatched bases: 8. There are 16 residues in the CDR3. In DNA form, the CDR3 reads TGTGCCATCAGTGAGGCGGCAGGGGGTGGTTCCTACGAGCAGTACTTC. This translates into CAISEAAGGGSYEQYF.

This clonotype was recorded a few times. The chain joins TRBV20-1 to TRBJ1-1; TRBD1 might be the D (5 bases). The CDR3 sequence is 15 residues long. Per the germline V gene, CDR1 is DFQATT and CDR2 is SNEGSKA (reference sequence). Between the trimmed V and J ends, which lost 2 bases and 1 base, there was a span of 14 bases. The CDR3 DNA follows: TGCAGTGCTAGATCTACCGGGACGGCGAACACTGAAGCTTTCTTT. Its protein is CSARSTGTANTEAFF.

V and J are TRBV5-1 and TRBJ2-1; no clear D. Germline values: CDR1 SGHRS, CDR2 YFSETQ. The CDR3 has 15 amino acids. V dropped 4 bases and J dropped 2 bases, with 13 bases sitting between them. The CDR3 loop reads CASSPGGVTYNEQFF. The CDR3 nucleotides read TGCGCCAGCAGCCCAGGTGGAGTTACCTACAATGAGCAGTTCTTC.

The V call is TRBV20-1, the J call TRBJ1-5; TRBD1 matches 7 bases. Germline CDR1 DFQATT, CDR2 SNEGSKA (reference sequence). The CDR3 sequence is 17 residues long. With 3 bases clipped from V and 4 bases from J, the junction kept 15 bases outside the gene matches. CDR3 sequence (DNA): TGCAGTGCTAGCCTCACAAATCAGGGGGGACGGAATCAGCCCCAGCATTTT. As protein: CSASLTNQGGRNQPQHF.

This clonotype was seen more than once but under ten times. This chain links TRBV28 with TRBJ2-1; the D is unclear. Germline V gene data show CDR1 as MDHEN and CDR2 as SYDVKM. Trimming stripped 6 bases from V and 0 bases from J, with 6 bases between. The CDR3 covers 13 residues. Written as DNA, the CDR3 is TGTGCCAGCAGCCGCTACTCCTACAATGAGCAGTTCTTC. Residues: CASSRYSYNEQFF.

This clonotype was found a few times. The chain couples TRBV6-4 to TRBJ2-1; D not certain. Trimming removed 6 bases from V and 3 bases from J, with 15 bases in between. Germline V CDR1 and CDR2: MRHNA, SNTAGT. The CDR3 covers 15 residues. CDR3 sequence: CASSSSNTNYNEQFF. The CDR3 nucleotides read TGTGCCAGCAGCTCGTCGAATACCAACTACAATGAGCAGTTCTTC.